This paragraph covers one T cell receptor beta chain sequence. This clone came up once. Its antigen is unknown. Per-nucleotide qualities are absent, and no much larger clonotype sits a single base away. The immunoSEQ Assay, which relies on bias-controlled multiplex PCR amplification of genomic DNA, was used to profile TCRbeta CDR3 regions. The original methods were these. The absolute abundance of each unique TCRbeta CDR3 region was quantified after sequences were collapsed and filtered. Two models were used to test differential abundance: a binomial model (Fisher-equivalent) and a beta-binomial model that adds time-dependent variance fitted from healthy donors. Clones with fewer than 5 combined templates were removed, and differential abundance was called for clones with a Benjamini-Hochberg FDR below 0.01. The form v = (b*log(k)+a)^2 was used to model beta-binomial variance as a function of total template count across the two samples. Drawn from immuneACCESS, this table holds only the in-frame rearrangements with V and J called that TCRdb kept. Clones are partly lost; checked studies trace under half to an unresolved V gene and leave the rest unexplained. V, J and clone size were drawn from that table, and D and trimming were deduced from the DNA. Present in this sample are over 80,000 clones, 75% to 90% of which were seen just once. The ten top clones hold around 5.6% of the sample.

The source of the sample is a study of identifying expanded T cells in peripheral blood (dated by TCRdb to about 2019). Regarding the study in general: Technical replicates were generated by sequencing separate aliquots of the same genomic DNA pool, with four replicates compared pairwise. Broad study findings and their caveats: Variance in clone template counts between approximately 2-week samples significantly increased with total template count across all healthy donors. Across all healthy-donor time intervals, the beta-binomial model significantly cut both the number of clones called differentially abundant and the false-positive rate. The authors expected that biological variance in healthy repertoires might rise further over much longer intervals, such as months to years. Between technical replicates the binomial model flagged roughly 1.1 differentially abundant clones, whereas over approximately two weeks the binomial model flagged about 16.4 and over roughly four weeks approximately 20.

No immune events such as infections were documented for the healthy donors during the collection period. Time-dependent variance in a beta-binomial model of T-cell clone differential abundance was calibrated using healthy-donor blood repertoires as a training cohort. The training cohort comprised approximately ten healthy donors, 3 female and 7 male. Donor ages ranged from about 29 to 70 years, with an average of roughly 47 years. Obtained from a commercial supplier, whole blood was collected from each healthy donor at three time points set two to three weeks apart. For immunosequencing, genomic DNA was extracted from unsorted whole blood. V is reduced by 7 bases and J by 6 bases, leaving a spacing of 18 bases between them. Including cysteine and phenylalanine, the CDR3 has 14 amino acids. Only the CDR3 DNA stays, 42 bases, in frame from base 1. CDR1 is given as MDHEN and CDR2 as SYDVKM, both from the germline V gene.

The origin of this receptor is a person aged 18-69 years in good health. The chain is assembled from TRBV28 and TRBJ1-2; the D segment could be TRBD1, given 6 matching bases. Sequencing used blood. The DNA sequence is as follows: TGTGCCAGCACTGGGGGCCCTGGATTCAATGGCTACACCTTC. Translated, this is CASTGGPGFNGYTF.